The rows below give T cell receptor beta chains drawn from one sample of a study of tumor-infiltrating lymphocytes in primary liver carcinoma. A single record per CDR3 protein comes from TCRdb applying MiXCR to the multiplex PCR reads. In the table there are approximately 330,000 distinct CDR3 sequences, around three fifths of which are singletons. Sequencing input: peripheral blood. The receptor source for this set is a man between 40 and 49 years old with primary liver carcinoma and hepatitis B virus infection. CDR3s include the opening cysteine and the closing phenylalanine or tryptophan. D genes are given only for firm matches. Some rows mark clone size as missing; the rest say once, few, many or name a class of expanded clone.

V,D,J,size,DNA,CDR3
TRBV10-1,TRBD1,TRBJ2-5,.,TGTGTCAGGGAGGACAGGGCGAGTCAGACCCAGTACTTC,CVREDRASQTQYF
TRBV11-2,.,TRBJ1-6,.,TGTGCCAGCAGCTTGGGCGACCATAATTCACCCCTCCACTTT,CASSLGDHNSPLHF
TRBV11-3,.,TRBJ2-2,.,TGTACCAGCAGCTCTGATTCTGGTACCGGGGAGCTGTTTTTT,CTSSSDSGTGELFF
TRBV11-2,TRBD2,TRBJ2-1,.,TGTGTCAGCAGACCCATAGGGACTAGCGTATACAATTGGCAGTTCTTC,CVSRPIGTSVYNWQFF
TRBV11-2,.,TRBJ2-7,.,TGTGCCAGCAGCTTCGGATGGGCTAGCGAGCAGTGTTTC,CASSFGWASEQCF
TRBV6-1,.,TRBJ1-5,many,TGTGCCAGCAGTGAAACTGGGGACCAGCCCCAGCATTTT,CASSETGDQPQHF
TRBV29-1,.,TRBJ1-1,.,TGCAGCGTTGGAGATCTGACATTGAGCACTGAAGCTTTCTTT,CSVGDLTLSTEAFF
TRBV11-2,TRBD1,TRBJ2-5,.,TGTGCCAGCAACCGACAGGGATTGGGGGAGACCCAGTACTTC,CASNRQGLGETQYF
TRBV13,.,TRBJ1-6,.,TGTGCCAGCAGCTTGCGAAGGGGGGATTCACACCTCCACTTT,CASSLRRGDSHLHF
TRBV30,TRBD2,TRBJ2-1,.,TGTACCTGGAGTCCCCAGACTAGCGGGAGGGCCGGTGAGCAGTTCTTC,CTWSPQTSGRAGEQFF
TRBV6-2/TRBV6-3,TRBD2,TRBJ2-7,many,TGTGCCAGCAGTAGAAGCGGGAGCGCCTACGAGCAGTACTTC,CASSRSGSAYEQYF
TRBV6-1,TRBD1,TRBJ2-7,.,TGTGCCTGCAGTGAACAGGGGGCCTCCTACGAGCAGTACTTC,CACSEQGASYEQYF
TRBV11-2,.,TRBJ2-7,.,TGTGCCAGCAGCTTAAACATCCCCTCCTACAAGCAGTACTTC,CASSLNIPSYKQYF
TRBV5-1,.,TRBJ2-1,few,TGCGCCAGCAGCTTGGCCCTACACAATGAGCAGTTCTTC,CASSLALHNEQFF
TRBV29-1,TRBD2,TRBJ2-1,.,TGCAGCCTGGGAGGGGATGGGCAGTTCTTT,CSLGGDGQFF
TRBV6-5,TRBD1,TRBJ2-7,.,TGTGCCAGCAGGGACCCGGGACAGGGGGCACGGGAGCAGTACTTC,CASRDPGQGAREQYF
TRBV11-3,.,TRBJ2-1,.,TGTGCCAGCACCATGGCCCAGCTGGATGAGCAGTTCTTC,CASTMAQLDEQFF
TRBV24-1,.,TRBJ1-2,.,TGTGCCACCAGTGACCGCTTCTATGGCTACACCTTC,CATSDRFYGYTF
TRBV2,.,TRBJ2-3,.,TGTGCTGCAGTGTTGAGGAGGGGGAGAGGAGATACGCAGTATTTT,CAAVLRRGRGDTQYF
TRBV5-5,.,TRBJ2-7,once,TGTGCCAGCAGCTTGGAGTGGACCCCAGAGCCAGGCCGATCCTACGAGCAGTACTTC,CASSLEWTPEPGRSYEQYF
TRBV11-2,.,TRBJ2-7,.,TGTGCCTGCAGCTTCGTGACTCAGTCCTACGAGCAGTACTTC,CACSFVTQSYEQYF
TRBV11-2,TRBD1,TRBJ2-2,many,TGTGCCAGCAGCTTAGTACAGGGGCGGACCGGGGAGCTGTTTTTT,CASSLVQGRTGELFF
TRBV5-4,.,TRBJ2-5,many,TGTGCCAGCAGCTTGCCACAAGAGACCCAGTACTTC,CASSLPQETQYF
TRBV11-2,TRBD1,TRBJ2-1,.,TGTGCCAGCCCCGACAGGGGGAGTGAGCAGTTCTTC,CASPDRGSEQFF
TRBV10-3,TRBD1,TRBJ2-3,many,TGTGCCATCAGTGAGCCGGTACAGGGGACAGATACGCAGTATTTT,CAISEPVQGTDTQYF
TRBV6-5,TRBD2,TRBJ2-1,many,TGTGCCAGCAGGCAGGGAGGGATAGCGGGAGCCCAGTCCTCCTACAATGAGCAGTTCTTC,CASRQGGIAGAQSSYNEQFF
TRBV5-6,TRBD1,TRBJ2-3,.,TGTGCCAGCAGCTTGGAGGTGACAGGGAGATACGATACGCAGTATTTT,CASSLEVTGRYDTQYF
TRBV11-2,.,TRBJ2-7,few,TGTGCCAGTAGACTCAGCGGAAGCTCCTACGAGCAGTACTTC,CASRLSGSSYEQYF
TRBV5-1,.,TRBJ1-2,.,TGCGCCAGCAGCTTGTACTCGTCGGACTATGGCTACACCTTC,CASSLYSSDYGYTF
TRBV4-2,TRBD1,TRBJ1-5,.,TGTGCCAGCCAGCGTACTCAGGGGGATCAGCCCCAGCATTTT,CASQRTQGDQPQHF
TRBV4-1,.,TRBJ2-5,.,TGCACCAGCAGCCCCACGCTCCAGGTTCAGCAAGAGACCCAGTACTTC,CTSSPTLQVQQETQYF
TRBV10-3,TRBD2,TRBJ2-7,.,TGTGCCATCCGGGGGACTAGCGGGAACTACGAGCAGTACTTC,CAIRGTSGNYEQYF